Below are 9 T cell receptor beta chains sequenced from a single sample in a study of T cells in Graves' hyperthyroidism and ophthalmopathy. RNA transcripts served as the template for amplifying TCR beta CDR3 regions. Primed by the HTBI set, a first-round RT-PCR was run on the TCR CDR3. MiXCR, applied by TCRdb to the multiplex PCR reads, yields one record per CDR3 protein. Counted here are 500,000 to 550,000 distinct CDR3 sequences, about a fifth occurring once; the ten biggest clones make up about 26%. Sequencing was done on a sample of blood. The origin of the receptors is a man aged 18 to 29 with Graves' hyperthyroidism.

This clonotype was found a few times. J is TRBJ2-5 and V is TRBV20-1; D call uncertain. This CDR3 is built from 14 residues. V was clipped by 0 bases and J by 4 bases, with 12 bases between them. Germline lookup yields CDR1 DFQATT and CDR2 SNEGSKA (reference sequence). CDR3 DNA: TGCAGTGCTAGAGATACCAGCCCTCTAGAGACCCAGTACTTC. Translation gives CSARDTSPLETQYF.

This chain's CDR3 is CASSLPSAGSETQYF. Here the CDR3 DNA reads TGTGCCAGCAGCTTACCTTCTGCGGGTTCAGAGACCCAGTACTTC. The chain employs TRBV7-2 and TRBJ2-5; tentatively, D is TRBD2 (5 bases). V was clipped by 2 bases and J by 4 bases, with 14 bases between them. Germline V gene lookup returns CDR1 SGHTA and CDR2 FQGNSA. CDR3 size: 15 residues.

This rearrangement joins TRBV28 to TRBJ1-5; 10 nucleotides agree with TRBD1. Germline CDR1 MDHEN, CDR2 SYDVKM. The CDR3 length is 16 residues. Trimming took 3 bases from V and 4 from J; bases not matched to a gene: 6. The CDR3 protein is CASSLGQGLQNQPQHF. CDR3 DNA sequence: TGTGCCAGCAGTTTGGGACAGGGGCTCCAAAATCAGCCCCAGCATTTT.

The rearrangement links TRBV20-1 to TRBJ2-7; D gene uncertain. Deletions cut 2 bases from V and 3 bases from J, with 11 bases between. There are 13 residues in the CDR3. Germline CDR1 and CDR2: DFQATT and SNEGSKA (reference sequence). CDR3 sequence reads: CSARHYRNYEQYF. CDR3 coding DNA: TGCAGTGCTAGACACTACCGAAACTACGAGCAGTACTTC.

V is TRBV6-5 and J is TRBJ1-2, with a possible D match to TRBD1 (5 bases). This CDR3 spans 16 amino acids. Germline-derived CDR1 and CDR2 are MNHEY and SVGAGI. Trimming shortened V by 6 bases and J by 5 bases, and 22 bases separated the two germline ends. CDR3 coding DNA: TGTGCCAGCAGCTTAGATCGTACAGGAGCCTTATATGGCTACACCTTC. It is translated as CASSLDRTGALYGYTF.

This chain connects TRBV10-3 to TRBJ2-7; TRBD1 matches at 10 bases. In germline, CDR1 is ENHRY, CDR2 SYGVKD. V lost 4 bases, J lost 3 bases, and 3 bases stayed unmatched. The length of the CDR3 is 14 residues. This CDR3 reads CAISGGTGVYEQYF. CDR3 in DNA: TGTGCCATCAGTGGGGGGACAGGGGTCTACGAGCAGTACTTC.

This clonotype is a singleton in its sample. The chain is built from TRBV12-3 or TRBV12-4 and TRBJ2-5, with 10 bases identical to TRBD1. The trim removed 7 bases at V and 0 bases at J, leaving 5 bases unmatched. There are 15 residues in the CDR3. The CDR3, as DNA: TGTGCCAGCACCATGGGACAGGGGAACCAAGAGACCCAGTACTTC. This sequence encodes CASTMGQGNQETQYF.

This chain connects TRBV4-1 to TRBJ1-1, with 7 bases lining up with TRBD1. The CDR3 spans 15 residues. The V gene end was trimmed by 4 bases and the J gene end by 4 bases; junction bases not matched to a gene: 9. In germline, CDR1 is MGHRA, CDR2 YSYEKL. The CDR3 DNA reads as TGCGCCAGCAGCCGGGGGCCGGGACAGCGCACTGAAGCTTTCTTT. This sequence encodes CASSRGPGQRTEAFF.

This clonotype came up many times. The gene calls are TRBV28 and TRBJ2-5; the D call may be TRBD1 or TRBD2 (6 bases each). Germline CDR1 is MDHEN and CDR2 is SYDVKM. Trimming took off 4 bases at V and 2 bases at J, with 17 bases between the two ends. This CDR3 is 16 amino acids long. CDR3 residues: CASSSSTGAHQETQYF. The CDR3 DNA follows: TGTGCCAGCAGTTCGTCGACGGGGGCGCATCAAGAGACCCAGTACTTC.